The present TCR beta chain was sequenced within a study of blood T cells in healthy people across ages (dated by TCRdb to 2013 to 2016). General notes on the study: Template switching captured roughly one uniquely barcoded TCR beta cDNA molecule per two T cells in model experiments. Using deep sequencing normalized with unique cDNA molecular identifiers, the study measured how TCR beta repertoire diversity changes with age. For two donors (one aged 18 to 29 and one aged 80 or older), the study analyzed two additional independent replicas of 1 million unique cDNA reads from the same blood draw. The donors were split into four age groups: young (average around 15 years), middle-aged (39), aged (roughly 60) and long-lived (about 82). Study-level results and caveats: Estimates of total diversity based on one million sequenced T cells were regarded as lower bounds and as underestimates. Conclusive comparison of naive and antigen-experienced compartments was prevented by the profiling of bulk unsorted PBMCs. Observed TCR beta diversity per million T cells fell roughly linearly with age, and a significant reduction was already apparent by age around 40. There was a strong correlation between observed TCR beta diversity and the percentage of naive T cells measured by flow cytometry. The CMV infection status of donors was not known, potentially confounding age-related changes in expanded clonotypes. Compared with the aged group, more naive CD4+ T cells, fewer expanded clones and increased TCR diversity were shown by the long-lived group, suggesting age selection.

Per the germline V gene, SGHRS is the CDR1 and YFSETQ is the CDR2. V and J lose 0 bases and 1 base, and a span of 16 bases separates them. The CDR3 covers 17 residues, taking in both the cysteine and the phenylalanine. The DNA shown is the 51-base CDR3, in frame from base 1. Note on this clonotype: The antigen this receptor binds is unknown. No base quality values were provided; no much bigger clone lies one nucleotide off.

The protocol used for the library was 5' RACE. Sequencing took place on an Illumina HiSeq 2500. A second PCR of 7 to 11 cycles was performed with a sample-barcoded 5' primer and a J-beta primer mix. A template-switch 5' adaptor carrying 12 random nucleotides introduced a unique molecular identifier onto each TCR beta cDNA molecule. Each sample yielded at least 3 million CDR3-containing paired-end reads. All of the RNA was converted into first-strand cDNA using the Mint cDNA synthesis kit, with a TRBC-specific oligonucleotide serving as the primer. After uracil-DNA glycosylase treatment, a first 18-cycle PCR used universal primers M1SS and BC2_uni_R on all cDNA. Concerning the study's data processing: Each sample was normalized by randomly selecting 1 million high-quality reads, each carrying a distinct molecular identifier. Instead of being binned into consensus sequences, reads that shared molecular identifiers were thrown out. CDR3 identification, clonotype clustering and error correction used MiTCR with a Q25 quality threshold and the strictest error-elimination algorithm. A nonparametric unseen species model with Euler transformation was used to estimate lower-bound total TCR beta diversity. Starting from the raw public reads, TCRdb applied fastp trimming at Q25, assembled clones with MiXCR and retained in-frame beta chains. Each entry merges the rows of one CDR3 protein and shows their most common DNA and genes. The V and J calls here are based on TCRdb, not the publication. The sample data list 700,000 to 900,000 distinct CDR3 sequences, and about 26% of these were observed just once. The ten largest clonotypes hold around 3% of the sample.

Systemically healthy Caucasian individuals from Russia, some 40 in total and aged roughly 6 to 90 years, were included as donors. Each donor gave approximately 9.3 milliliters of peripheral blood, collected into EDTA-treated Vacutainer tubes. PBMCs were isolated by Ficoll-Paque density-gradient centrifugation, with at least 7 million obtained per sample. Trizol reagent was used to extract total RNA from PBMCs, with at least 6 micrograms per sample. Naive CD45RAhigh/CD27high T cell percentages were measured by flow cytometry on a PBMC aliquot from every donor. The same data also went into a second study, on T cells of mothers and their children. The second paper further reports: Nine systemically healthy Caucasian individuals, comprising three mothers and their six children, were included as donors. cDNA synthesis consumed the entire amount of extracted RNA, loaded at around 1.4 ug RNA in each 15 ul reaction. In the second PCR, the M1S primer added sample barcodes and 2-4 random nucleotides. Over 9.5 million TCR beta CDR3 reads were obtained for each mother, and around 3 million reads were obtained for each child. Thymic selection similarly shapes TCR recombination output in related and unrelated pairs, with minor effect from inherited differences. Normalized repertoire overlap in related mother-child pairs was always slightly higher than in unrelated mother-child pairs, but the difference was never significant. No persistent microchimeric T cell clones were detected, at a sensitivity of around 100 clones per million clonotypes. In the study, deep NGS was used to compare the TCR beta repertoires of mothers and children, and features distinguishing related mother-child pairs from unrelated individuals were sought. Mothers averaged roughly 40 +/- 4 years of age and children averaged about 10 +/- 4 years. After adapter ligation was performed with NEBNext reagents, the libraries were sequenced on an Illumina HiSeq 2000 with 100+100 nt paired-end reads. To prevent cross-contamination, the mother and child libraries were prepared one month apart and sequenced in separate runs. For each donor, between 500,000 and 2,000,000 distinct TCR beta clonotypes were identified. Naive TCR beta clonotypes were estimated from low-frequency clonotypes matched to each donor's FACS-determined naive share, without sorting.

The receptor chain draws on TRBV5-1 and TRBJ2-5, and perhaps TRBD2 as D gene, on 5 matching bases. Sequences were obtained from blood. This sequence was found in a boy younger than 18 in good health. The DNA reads TGCGCCAGCAGCTTGGCCGGTGTGGGAGTAGCCCAAGAGACCCAGTACTTC. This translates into CASSLAGVGVAQETQYF.